Shown below are 21 T cell receptor beta chains from a single sample sequenced in a study of T cells in Graves' hyperthyroidism and ophthalmopathy. From RNA transcripts, TCR beta CDR3 regions were amplified. HTBI primers were the set used in a first-round RT-PCR of the TCR CDR3. TCRdb itself ran the multiplex PCR reads through MiXCR, one entry per CDR3 protein. The sample has over 450,000 distinct CDR3 sequences, over 15% seen once. Specimen: blood. These receptors all stem from a woman in her late teens or twenties with Graves' ophthalmopathy.

The V and J genes are TRBV27 and TRBJ2-7; D is perhaps TRBD2 (5 bases). CDR1 and CDR2 (germline): MNHEY, SMNVEV (reference sequence). The CDR3 spans 15 residues. Trimming took 6 bases from V and 2 from J, leaving 17 bases between them. CDR3 sequence: CASSVFSSGTYEQYF. CDR3 sequence (DNA): TGTGCCAGCAGCGTCTTTTCGTCCGGGACCTACGAGCAGTACTTC.

This clonotype has a handful of counts. The chain joins TRBV7-8 to TRBJ1-5, with 8 positions matching TRBD1. The J segment lost 7 bases and the V segment lost 4 bases, leaving 9 bases of the junction unmatched. The CDR3 is 15 residues long. In germline, CDR1 is SGHVS, CDR2 FQNEAQ. Here the CDR3 DNA reads TGTGCCAGCAGCTCAGCCCGGGACAGGCGCCAGCCCCAGCATTTT. It yields the protein CASSSARDRRQPQHF.

This clonotype was found many times. The rearrangement joins TRBV19 to TRBJ1-1; 7 bases map to TRBD1. CDR1 and CDR2 (germline): LNHDA, SQIVND (reference sequence). The CDR3 length is 13 residues. With 3 bases clipped from V and 3 bases from J, the junction kept 1 base outside the gene matches. The CDR3 is CASSIDRDTEAFF. CDR3 nucleotide sequence: TGTGCCAGTAGTATTGACAGGGACACTGAAGCTTTCTTT.

This clonotype was seen more than once but under ten times. The rearrangement links TRBV19 to TRBJ1-3; possibly TRBD1 for D (6 bases). Deletions cut 3 bases from V and 0 bases from J, with 9 bases between. The CDR3 has 15 amino acids. Germline assignment: CDR1 LNHDA and CDR2 SQIVND (reference sequence). The DNA for the CDR3 is TGTGCCAGTAGTATCGGACAGCACTCTGGAAACACCATATATTTT. It specifies CASSIGQHSGNTIYF.

This sequence joins TRBV6-2 or TRBV6-3 and TRBJ2-6; D call uncertain. Germline loops: CDR1 MNHEY, CDR2 SVGEGT. Trimming pared 2 bases from V and 2 bases from J, leaving 7 bases between. The CDR3 sequence is 15 residues long. The CDR3 reads CASSYGRAGANVLTF. DNA of the CDR3: TGTGCCAGCAGTTACGGACGGGCTGGGGCCAACGTCCTGACTTTC.

The chain uses TRBV12-3 or TRBV12-4 and TRBJ1-3; 9 bases are a match to TRBD1. This CDR3 comprises 15 residues. The junction had 4 bases not matched to a gene; V was cut back by 7 bases and J by 0 bases. This CDR3 reads CASMGQGSSGNTIYF. The CDR3 bases are TGTGCCAGCATGGGACAGGGAAGCTCTGGAAACACCATATATTTT.

The rearrangement joins TRBV13 to TRBJ2-2, with D perhaps given as TRBD1 or TRBD2 (5 bases each). The CDR3 contains 13 residues. The germline gives CDR1 PRHDT, CDR2 FYEKMQ (reference sequence). V was pared by 4 bases and J by 7 bases, with 10 bases between. Written as DNA, the CDR3 is TGTGCCAGCAGCTCCGGGACCTACGGGGAGCTGTTTTTT. This translates into CASSSGTYGELFF. The variable domain in full, with the rest retrieved from reference TRBV13 and TRBJ2-2, is AAGVIQSPRHLIKEKRETATLKCYPIPRHDTVYWYQQGPGQDPQFLISFYEKMQSDKGSIPDRFSAQQFSDYHSELNMSSLELGDSALYFCASSSGTYGELFFGEGSRLTVL.

The rearrangement uses TRBV9 and TRBJ2-1, with a tentative D call TRBD2 (6 bases). Germline lookup yields CDR1 SGDLS and CDR2 YYNGEE. The length of the CDR3 is 13 residues. V lost 2 bases, J lost 10 bases, and 13 bases lay in between. The CDR3 loop is CASSVNSGGEQFF. The CDR3 nucleotides are TGTGCCAGCAGCGTCAATAGCGGTGGGGAGCAGTTCTTC.

This clonotype came up many times. The chain links TRBV7-2 to TRBJ2-1, with 9 bases fitting TRBD2. J was trimmed by 6 bases and V by 2 bases; bases with no gene match: 11. The germline gives CDR1 SGHTA, CDR2 FQGNSA. The CDR3 loop spans 17 amino acids. Here the CDR3 reads CASSLSFISGRGNEQFF. CDR3 nucleotide sequence: TGTGCCAGCAGCTTATCCTTTATTAGCGGGAGAGGCAATGAGCAGTTCTTC.

This clonotype was seen repeatedly, ten times or more. The rearrangement links TRBV5-6 to TRBJ2-1, with D possibly TRBD2 on 6 matching bases. The CDR3 consists of 12 residues. Germline assignment: CDR1 SGHDT and CDR2 YYEEEE. The V end was cut by 2 bases, the J end by 8 bases, with 8 bases between. The CDR3 nucleotides read TGTGCCAGCAGCTTCTGGGGGGATGAGCAGTTCTTC. Translating it yields CASSFWGDEQFF.

This clonotype was recorded at least ten times. V is TRBV20-1 and J is TRBJ2-5; a weak D match, TRBD2 (6 bases). Trimming took 0 bases from V and 6 from J, leaving 8 bases between them. Germline CDR1 reads DFQATT; CDR2 reads SNEGSKA (reference sequence). This CDR3 comprises 12 residues. The chain's CDR3 is CSAREEGKTQYF. In DNA form, the CDR3 reads TGCAGTGCTAGAGAGGAGGGGAAGACCCAGTACTTC.

This clonotype has at least ten counts. This chain uses TRBV20-1 with TRBJ2-7, with unresolved D. V was clipped by 4 bases and J by 9 bases, with 13 bases between them. Germline loops: CDR1 DFQATT, CDR2 SNEGSKA (reference sequence). The CDR3 is made up of 11 amino acids. This CDR3 is CSATRFEGQYF. CDR3 DNA: TGCAGTGCTACAAGGTTTGAAGGGCAGTACTTC.

The gene calls are TRBV29-1 and TRBJ1-1; D uncertain. This CDR3 has 13 amino acids. Germline V gene data show CDR1 as SQVTM and CDR2 as ANQGSEA. Trimming left V 2 bases short and J 0 bases short, with 7 bases between. CDR3 DNA sequence: TGCAGCGTTGAAAAGGTCATGAACACTGAAGCTTTCTTT. Translation: CSVEKVMNTEAFF.

There are a few counts of this clonotype. V is TRBV7-3 and J is TRBJ2-5, with D maybe TRBD2 (6 bases). The V gene lost 1 base and the J gene lost 1 base, with 16 bases spanning the gap. CDR1 and CDR2 (germline): SGHTA, FQGTGA. This CDR3 contains 17 residues. As DNA, the CDR3 is TGTGCCAGCAGCTTAAAGGGTGGGACTGGCGGCCAAGAGACCCAGTACTTC. Translation: CASSLKGGTGGQETQYF.

There are many counts of this clonotype. The J gene is TRBJ1-1, the V gene TRBV6-1; possibly TRBD1 for D (5 bases). From germline, CDR1 is MNHNS and CDR2 SASEGT. The CDR3 is made up of 14 amino acids. The V and J ends lost 5 bases and 0 bases respectively, with 10 bases between them. The CDR3, as DNA: TGTGCCAGCAGTCAGACAGTTATGAACACTGAAGCTTTCTTT. Translating it yields CASSQTVMNTEAFF.

V and J are TRBV3-1 and TRBJ2-1, with 7 nucleotides matching TRBD2. This CDR3 has 17 amino acids. Germline V lookup: CDR1 LGHDT, CDR2 YNNKEL (reference sequence). After removal of 3 bases from V and 10 bases from J, the junction contained 18 bases not matched to a gene. The chain's CDR3 is CASSQNSGWDGGREQFF. The CDR3 coding sequence is TGTGCCAGCAGCCAGAATAGCGGGTGGGATGGGGGTCGGGAGCAGTTCTTC.

The table lists this clonotype with many counts. This chain uses TRBV18 with TRBJ2-7; TRBD2 matches 7 bases. J gave up 2 bases and V 2 bases, and 9 bases lay outside the gene matches. The CDR3 totals 16 residues. Germline CDR1 reads KGHSH; CDR2 reads LQKENI. This chain's CDR3 is CASSPSPGEGAYEQYF. The CDR3 DNA is TGTGCCAGCTCACCATCTCCCGGGGAGGGAGCCTACGAGCAGTACTTC.

In its sample, this clonotype was seen many times. The J gene is TRBJ1-1, the V gene TRBV9, with 10 bases fitting TRBD1. Unmatched junction bases numbered 2, after V lost 3 bases and J lost 3 bases. Germline V gene data show CDR1 as SGDLS and CDR2 as YYNGEE. The CDR3 consists of 14 residues. CDR3 nucleotide sequence: TGTGCCAGCAGCGGGACAGGGGGGCACACTGAAGCTTTCTTT. Protein: CASSGTGGHTEAFF.

This chain connects TRBV7-9 to TRBJ2-1; 10 bases map to TRBD2. Germline trimming cut 0 bases from V and 3 bases from J; bases unmatched to any gene: 5. CDR3 length: 17 residues. Germline-derived CDR1 and CDR2 are SEHNR and FQNEAQ (reference sequence). The CDR3 loop is CASSLAGTSAHYNEQFF. In DNA form, the CDR3 reads TGTGCCAGCAGCTTAGCCGGGACTAGCGCTCACTACAATGAGCAGTTCTTC.

This clonotype was recorded at least ten times. The J gene is TRBJ2-2, the V gene TRBV12-3 or TRBV12-4; D is perhaps TRBD2 (6 bases). This CDR3 comprises 13 residues. V was cut by 6 bases and J by 5 bases, with 10 bases left in between. The CDR3 DNA reads TGTGCCAGCAGGGGTCGGGAGACCGGGGAGCTGTTTTTT. This gives the protein CASRGRETGELFF.

At least ten counts were recorded for this clonotype. The chain carries TRBV29-1 and TRBJ2-1; D uncertain. Germline assignment: CDR1 SQVTM and CDR2 ANQGSEA. There are 16 residues in the CDR3. The ends were cut back, 3 bases at V and 0 bases at J, with 15 bases in the middle. Written as DNA, the CDR3 is TGCAGCGTTGAGTACGCCTTTGGGTTCTCCTACAATGAGCAGTTCTTC. This encodes CSVEYAFGFSYNEQFF.